Listed below are T cell receptor beta chains from one sample, sequenced in a study of CD8+CD57+ T cells in acquired aplastic anemia. MiXCR was run by TCRdb on the reads, yielding one entry per CDR3 protein. The profile shows 150,000 to 200,000 distinct CDR3 sequences, approximately 43% of them singletons. Sequencing used sorted CD4+, CD8+, or CD8+CD57+ T cells (not recorded which) from PBMCs. These TCRs come from a human donor in good health. The CDR3 runs from the conserved cysteine through the conserved F or W. The D gene is left open where the match is weak. Size is omitted from some rows. Given values are once, few, many or a class for expanded clones.

V gene	J gene	clone size	D gene	CDR3 DNA	CDR3 protein
TRBV9	TRBJ2-7	.	.	TGTGCCAGCAGCGTCTCCAGCCACACCGCAGCTGAGCAGTACTTC	CASSVSSHTAAEQYF
TRBV25-1	TRBJ2-5	.	TRBD2	TGTGCCAGCAGTACGACTAGCGGGGCGGGGGAGACCCAGTACTTC	CASSTTSGAGETQYF
TRBV5-1	TRBJ2-7	many	TRBD1	TGCGCCAGCAGCTTACAGGGGAGCTCCTACGAGCAGTACTTT	CASSLQGSSYEQYF
TRBV11-2	TRBJ1-1	.	TRBD1	TGTGCCAGCAGCTTTAGGACAGGCTGGATGAACACTGAAGCTTTCTTT	CASSFRTGWMNTEAFF
TRBV2	TRBJ2-5	.	TRBD2	TGTGCCAGCAAACTGGGACTAGCGTGGGAGACCCAGTACTTC	CASKLGLAWETQYF
TRBV15	TRBJ2-5	many	TRBD2	TGTGCCACCAGCTGGATAGCGGGAGAGACCCAGTACTTC	CATSWIAGETQYF
TRBV9	TRBJ2-7	many	.	TGTGCCAGCAGCGTAGGACCCACTAAAGAGCAGTACTTC	CASSVGPTKEQYF
TRBV7-2	TRBJ2-5	many	.	TGTGCCAGCAGCCTCAGAATCGAGACCCAGTACTTC	CASSLRIETQYF
TRBV4-2	TRBJ2-7	many	.	TGTGCCAGCAGCCAAGATCAAGGGGCGCCTAGGTGGGAGCAGTACTTC	CASSQDQGAPRWEQYF
TRBV4-3	TRBJ1-1	many	.	TGCGCCAGCAGCCAAGAGAGACTCATGAACACTGAAGCTTTCTTT	CASSQERLMNTEAFF
TRBV19	TRBJ1-2	many	.	TGTGCCAGTACCCGCCCCCCAGCTAACTATGGCTACACCTTC	CASTRPPANYGYTF
TRBV19	TRBJ1-5	.	.	TGTGCCAGTAGTGTAGAATGGGGCAATCAGCCCCAGCATTTT	CASSVEWGNQPQHF
TRBV12-3/TRBV12-4	TRBJ2-3	few	.	TGTGCCAGCAGTTTTGTAGGGATTCCAGATACGCAGTATTTT	CASSFVGIPDTQYF
TRBV2	TRBJ2-2	.	TRBD2	TGTGCCGGTTGGACTAGTGCGAACACCGGGGAGCTGTTTTTT	CAGWTSANTGELFF
TRBV7-3	TRBJ1-1	.	.	TGTGCCAGCAGCGATGGTAGTGGTGAAGCTTTCTTT	CASSDGSGEAFF
TRBV27	TRBJ2-1	few	TRBD1	TGTGCCAGCAGTTTTTTGGACAGGGGGCGGAATGAGCAGTTCTTC	CASSFLDRGRNEQFF
TRBV9	TRBJ1-4	.	.	TGTGCCAGCAGCTTGCACCGGACAGCGCAACTTAATGAAAAACTGTTTTTT	CASSLHRTAQLNEKLFF
TRBV2	TRBJ1-3	.	TRBD1	TGTGCCAGCAGTTACCACAGGGACAGCTCTGGAAACACCATATATTTT	CASSYHRDSSGNTIYF
TRBV7-9	TRBJ1-1	many	.	TGTGCCATAAAGTCGGCAGGGATGAACACTGAAGCTTTCTTT	CAIKSAGMNTEAFF
TRBV2	TRBJ2-6	.	.	TGTGCCAGCCGATCTGGGGCCAACGTCCTGACTTTC	CASRSGANVLTF
TRBV29-1	TRBJ2-7	.	.	TGCAGCGTTGGGTCCGGGGTCGCTTCCTACGAGCAGTACTTC	CSVGSGVASYEQYF
TRBV5-4	TRBJ2-7	.	TRBD1	TGTGCCAGCAGCGCGGGACAGGGGTTCGTCTACGAGCAGTACTTC	CASSAGQGFVYEQYF
TRBV15	TRBJ2-5	.	.	TGTGCCACCAGCAGACAGGGCGGAGAGACCCAGTACTTC	CATSRQGGETQYF
TRBV4-1	TRBJ1-1	many	.	TGCGCCAGCAGCCAAGGGTTTTCGGCACCTCCTGAAGCTTTCTTT	CASSQGFSAPPEAFF
TRBV6-4	TRBJ1-1	.	.	TGTGCCAGCAGTTCAAGACAGGACACTGAAGCTTTCTTT	CASSSRQDTEAFF
TRBV11-2	TRBJ2-2	.	TRBD2	TGTGCCAGCACAGGCGGGAGGGCGAGTAACACCGGGGAGCTGTTTTTT	CASTGGRASNTGELFF